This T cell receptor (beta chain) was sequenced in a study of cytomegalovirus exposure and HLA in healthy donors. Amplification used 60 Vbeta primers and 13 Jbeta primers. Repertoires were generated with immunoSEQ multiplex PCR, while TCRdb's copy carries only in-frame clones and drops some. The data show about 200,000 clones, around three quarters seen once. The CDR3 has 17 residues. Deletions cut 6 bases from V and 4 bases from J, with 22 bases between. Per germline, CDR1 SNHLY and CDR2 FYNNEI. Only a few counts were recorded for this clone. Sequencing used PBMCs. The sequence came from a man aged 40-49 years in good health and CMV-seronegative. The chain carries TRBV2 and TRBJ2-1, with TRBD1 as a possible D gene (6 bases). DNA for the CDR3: TGTGCCAGCAGCCCATTAGCCCCGGGACACCTATACAATGAGCAGTTCTTC. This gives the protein CASSPLAPGHLYNEQFF.